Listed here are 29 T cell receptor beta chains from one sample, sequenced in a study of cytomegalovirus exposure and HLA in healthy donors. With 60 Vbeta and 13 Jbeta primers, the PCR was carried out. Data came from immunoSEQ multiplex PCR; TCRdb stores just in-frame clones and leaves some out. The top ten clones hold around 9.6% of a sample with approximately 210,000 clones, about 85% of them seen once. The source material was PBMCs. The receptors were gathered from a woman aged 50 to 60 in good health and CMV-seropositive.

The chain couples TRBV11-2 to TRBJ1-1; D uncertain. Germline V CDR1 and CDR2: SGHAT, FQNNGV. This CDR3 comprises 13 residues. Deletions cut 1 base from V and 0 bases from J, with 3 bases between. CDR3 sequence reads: CASSLVLNTEAFF. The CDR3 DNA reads TGTGCCAGCAGCTTAGTATTGAACACTGAAGCTTTCTTT.

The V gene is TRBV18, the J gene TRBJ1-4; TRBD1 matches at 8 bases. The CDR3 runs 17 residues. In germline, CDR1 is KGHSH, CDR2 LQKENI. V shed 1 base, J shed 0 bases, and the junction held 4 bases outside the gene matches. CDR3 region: CASSPQGQAATNEKLFF. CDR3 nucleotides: TGTGCCAGCTCACCACAGGGACAGGCTGCAACTAATGAAAAACTGTTTTTT.

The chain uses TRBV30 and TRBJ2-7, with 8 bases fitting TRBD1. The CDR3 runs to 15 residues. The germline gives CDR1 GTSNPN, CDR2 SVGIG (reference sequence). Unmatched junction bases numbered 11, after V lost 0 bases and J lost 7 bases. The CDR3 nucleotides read TGTGCCTGGAGTGTTGGGTCAGGGGGCTGGCAGGAGCAGTACTTC. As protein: CAWSVGSGGWQEQYF.

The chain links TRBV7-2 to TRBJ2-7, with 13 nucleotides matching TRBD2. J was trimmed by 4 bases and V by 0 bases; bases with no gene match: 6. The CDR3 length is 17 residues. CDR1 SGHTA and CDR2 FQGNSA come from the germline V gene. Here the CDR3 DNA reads TGTGCCAGCAGCTTAGCGGGAGGACTAGCGGGGGATTACGAGCAGTACTTC. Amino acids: CASSLAGGLAGDYEQYF.

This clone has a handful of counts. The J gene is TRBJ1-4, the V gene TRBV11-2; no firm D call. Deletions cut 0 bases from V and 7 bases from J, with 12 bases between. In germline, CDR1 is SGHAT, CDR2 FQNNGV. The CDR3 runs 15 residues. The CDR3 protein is CASSLEGLLFEKLFF. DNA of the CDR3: TGTGCCAGCAGCTTAGAAGGCCTACTATTTGAAAAACTGTTTTTT.

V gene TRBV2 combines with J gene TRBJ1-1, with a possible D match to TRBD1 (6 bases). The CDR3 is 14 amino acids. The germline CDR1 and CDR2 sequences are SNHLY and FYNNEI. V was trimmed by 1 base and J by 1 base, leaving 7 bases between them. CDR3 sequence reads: CASSEETGNTEAFF. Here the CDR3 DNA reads TGTGCCAGCAGTGAAGAGACAGGGAACACTGAAGCTTTCTTT. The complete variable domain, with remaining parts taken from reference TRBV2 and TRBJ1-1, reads EPEVTQTPSHQVTQMGQEVILRCVPISNHLYFYWYRQILGQKVEFLVSFYNNEISEKSEIFDDQFSVERPDGSNFTLKIRSTKLEDSAMYFCASSEETGNTEAFFGQGTRLTVV.

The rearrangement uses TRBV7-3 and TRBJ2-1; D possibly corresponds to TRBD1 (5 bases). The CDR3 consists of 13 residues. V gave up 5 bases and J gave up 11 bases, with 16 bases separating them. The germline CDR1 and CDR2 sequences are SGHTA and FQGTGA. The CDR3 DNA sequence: TGTGCCAGCAGCCCAACGACAGCAACCAAGCAGTTCTTC. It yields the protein CASSPTTATKQFF.

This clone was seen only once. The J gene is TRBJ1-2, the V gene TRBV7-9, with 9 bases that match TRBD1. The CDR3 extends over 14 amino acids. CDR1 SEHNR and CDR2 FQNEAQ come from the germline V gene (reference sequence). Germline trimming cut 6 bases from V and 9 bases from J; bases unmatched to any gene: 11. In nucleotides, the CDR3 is TGTGCCAGCAGAAGACAGGGGGTTTTGATCAGCTACACCTTC. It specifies CASRRQGVLISYTF.

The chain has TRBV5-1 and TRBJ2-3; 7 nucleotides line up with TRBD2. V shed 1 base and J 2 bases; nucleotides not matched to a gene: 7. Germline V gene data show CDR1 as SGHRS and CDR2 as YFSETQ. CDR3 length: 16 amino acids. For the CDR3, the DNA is TGCGCCAGCAGCTTGAGGCTAGCGGAGAACACAGATACGCAGTATTTT. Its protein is CASSLRLAENTDTQYF.

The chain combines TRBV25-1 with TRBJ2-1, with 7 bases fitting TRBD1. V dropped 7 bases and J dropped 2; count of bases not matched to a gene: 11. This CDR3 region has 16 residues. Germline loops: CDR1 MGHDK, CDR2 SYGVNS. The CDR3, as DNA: TGTGCCAGCACCCCGACCGGGACAGCGACCTACAATGAGCAGTTCTTC. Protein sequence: CASTPTGTATYNEQFF. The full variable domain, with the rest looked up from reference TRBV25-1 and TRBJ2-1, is EADIYQTPRYLVIGTGKKITLECSQTMGHDKMYWYQQDPGMELHLIHYSYGVNSTEKGDLSSESTVSRIRTEHFPLTLESARPSHTSQYLCASTPTGTATYNEQFFGPGTRLTVL.

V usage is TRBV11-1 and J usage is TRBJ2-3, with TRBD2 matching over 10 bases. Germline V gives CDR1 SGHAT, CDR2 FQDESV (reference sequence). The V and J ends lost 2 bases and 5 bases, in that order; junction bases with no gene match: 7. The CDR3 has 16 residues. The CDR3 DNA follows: TGTGCCAGCAGCTTAAACAGCGGGGGGGCCGTAGATACGCAGTATTTT. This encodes CASSLNSGGAVDTQYF.

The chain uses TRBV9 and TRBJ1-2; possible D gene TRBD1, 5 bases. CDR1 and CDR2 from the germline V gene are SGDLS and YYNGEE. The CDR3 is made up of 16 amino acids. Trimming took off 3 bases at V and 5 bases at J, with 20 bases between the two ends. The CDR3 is CASSAFPGFRAYGYTF. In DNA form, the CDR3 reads TGTGCCAGCAGCGCATTTCCAGGGTTTAGAGCGTATGGCTACACCTTC.

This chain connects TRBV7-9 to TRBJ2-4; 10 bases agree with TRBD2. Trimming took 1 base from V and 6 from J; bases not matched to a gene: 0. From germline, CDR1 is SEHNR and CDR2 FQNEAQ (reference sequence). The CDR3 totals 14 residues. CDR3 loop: CASSLGTSGNIQYF. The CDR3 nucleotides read TGTGCCAGCAGCTTAGGGACTAGCGGAAACATTCAGTACTTC.

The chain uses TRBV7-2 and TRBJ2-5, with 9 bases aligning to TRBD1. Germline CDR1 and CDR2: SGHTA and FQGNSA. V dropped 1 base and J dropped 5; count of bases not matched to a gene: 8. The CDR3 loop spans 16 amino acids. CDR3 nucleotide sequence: TGTGCCAGCAGCTTAGTAACAGGGGGCTTATCTGAGACCCAGTACTTC. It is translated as CASSLVTGGLSETQYF.

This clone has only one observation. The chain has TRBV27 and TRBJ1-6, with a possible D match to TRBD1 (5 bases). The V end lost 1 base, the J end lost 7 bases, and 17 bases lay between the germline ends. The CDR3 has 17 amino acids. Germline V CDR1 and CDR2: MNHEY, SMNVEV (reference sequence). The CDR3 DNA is TGTGCCAGCAGTTTATTTTCCGGGTGGGGCATAAATTCACCCCTCCACTTT. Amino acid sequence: CASSLFSGWGINSPLHF.

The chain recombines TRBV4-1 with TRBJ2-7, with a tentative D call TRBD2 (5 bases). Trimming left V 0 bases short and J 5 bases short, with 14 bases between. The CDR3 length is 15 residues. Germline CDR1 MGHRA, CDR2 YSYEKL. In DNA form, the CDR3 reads TGCGCCAGCAGCCAAGATCGGGGAAGGTACAACGAGCAGTACTTC. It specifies CASSQDRGRYNEQYF.

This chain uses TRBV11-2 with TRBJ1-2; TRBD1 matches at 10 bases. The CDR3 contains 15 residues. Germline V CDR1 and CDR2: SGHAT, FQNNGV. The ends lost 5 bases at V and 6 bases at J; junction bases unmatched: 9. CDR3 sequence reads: CASSHDRGRWDGYTF. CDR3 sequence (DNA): TGTGCCAGCAGCCATGACAGGGGGCGCTGGGATGGCTACACCTTC.

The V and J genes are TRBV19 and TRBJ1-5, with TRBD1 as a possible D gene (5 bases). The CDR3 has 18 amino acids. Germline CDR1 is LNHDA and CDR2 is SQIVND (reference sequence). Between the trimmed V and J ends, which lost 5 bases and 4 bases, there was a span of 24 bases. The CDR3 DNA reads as TGTGCCAGTAGTCCCTTCCCAGGGAAGTGGGGCTTGAATCAGCCCCAGCATTTT. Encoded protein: CASSPFPGKWGLNQPQHF.

CDR3 DNA sequence: TGTGCCAGCAGTTTTCTACCTAGACTAGAAGCTTTCTTT. Translated: CASSFLPRLEAFF. The chain is built from TRBV27 and TRBJ1-1, with D uncertain. CDR3 length: 13 residues. From germline, CDR1 is MNHEY and CDR2 SMNVEV (reference sequence). Trimming left V 3 bases short and J 8 bases short, with 13 bases between.

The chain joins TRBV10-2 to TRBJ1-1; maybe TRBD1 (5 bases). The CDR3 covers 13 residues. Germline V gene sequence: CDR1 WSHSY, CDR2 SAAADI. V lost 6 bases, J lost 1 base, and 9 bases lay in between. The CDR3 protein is CASSFGQNTEAFF. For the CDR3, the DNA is TGCGCCAGCAGCTTTGGACAGAACACTGAAGCTTTCTTT.

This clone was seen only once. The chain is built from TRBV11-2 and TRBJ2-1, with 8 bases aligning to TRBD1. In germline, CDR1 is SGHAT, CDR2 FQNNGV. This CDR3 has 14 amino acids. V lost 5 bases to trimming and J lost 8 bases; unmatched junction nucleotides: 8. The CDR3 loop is CASSHGQGRYEQFF. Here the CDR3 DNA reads TGTGCCAGCAGCCACGGACAGGGAAGGTATGAGCAGTTCTTC.

CDR3 in DNA: TGCGCCAGCAGCTTGGGAATTTCGGGGACTAGCAGATTCAATGAGCAGTTCTTC. Translating it yields CASSLGISGTSRFNEQFF. The chain is built from TRBV5-1 and TRBJ2-1, with TRBD2 matching 9 bases. The CDR3 consists of 18 residues. Germline values: CDR1 SGHRS, CDR2 YFSETQ. V dropped 0 bases and J dropped 6; count of bases not matched to a gene: 13.

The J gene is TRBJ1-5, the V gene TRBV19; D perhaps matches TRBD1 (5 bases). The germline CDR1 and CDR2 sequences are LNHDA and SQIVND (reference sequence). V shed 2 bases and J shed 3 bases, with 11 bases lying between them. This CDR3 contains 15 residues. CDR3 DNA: TGTGCCAGTAGTATACACAGGCCAATCAATCAGCCCCAGCATTTT. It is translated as CASSIHRPINQPQHF.

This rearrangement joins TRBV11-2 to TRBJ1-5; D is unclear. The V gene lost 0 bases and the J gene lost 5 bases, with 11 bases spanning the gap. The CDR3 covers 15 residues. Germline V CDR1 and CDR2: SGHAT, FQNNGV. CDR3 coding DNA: TGTGCCAGCAGCTTAGATCTTGGCGGAGATCAGCCCCAGCATTTT. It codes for CASSLDLGGDQPQHF.

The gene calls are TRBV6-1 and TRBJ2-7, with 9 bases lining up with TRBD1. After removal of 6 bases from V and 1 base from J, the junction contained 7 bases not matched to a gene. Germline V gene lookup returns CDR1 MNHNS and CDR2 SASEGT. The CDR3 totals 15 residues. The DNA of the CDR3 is TGTGCCAGCAGGACGGTGGGACAGGGATCCTACGAGCAGTACTTC. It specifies CASRTVGQGSYEQYF.

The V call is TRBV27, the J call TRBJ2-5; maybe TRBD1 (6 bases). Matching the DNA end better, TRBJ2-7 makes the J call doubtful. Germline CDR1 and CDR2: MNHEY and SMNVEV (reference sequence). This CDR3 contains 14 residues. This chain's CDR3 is CASRLEGGTYEQYF. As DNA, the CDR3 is TGTGCCAGCAGATTGGAAGGGGGAACCTACGAGCAGTACTTC.

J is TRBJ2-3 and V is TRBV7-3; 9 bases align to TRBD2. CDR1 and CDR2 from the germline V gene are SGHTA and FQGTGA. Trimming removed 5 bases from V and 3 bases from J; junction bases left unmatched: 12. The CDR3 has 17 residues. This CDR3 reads CASSPQSGGGATDTQYF. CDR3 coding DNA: TGTGCCAGCAGCCCCCAATCAGGCGGGGGGGCGACAGATACGCAGTATTTT.

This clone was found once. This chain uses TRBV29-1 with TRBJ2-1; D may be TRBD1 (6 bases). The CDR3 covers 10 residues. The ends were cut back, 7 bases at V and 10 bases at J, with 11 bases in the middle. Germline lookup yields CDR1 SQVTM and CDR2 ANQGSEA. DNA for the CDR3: TGCAGCGGACAGGAATGGGAGCAGTTCTTC. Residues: CSGQEWEQFF.

The CDR3 protein is CASSHGNGNYEQYF. In DNA, the CDR3 is TGCGCCAGCAGCCACGGTAACGGTAACTACGAGCAGTACTTC. This rearrangement joins TRBV4-1 to TRBJ2-7; D remains unclear. V was trimmed by 3 bases and J by 3 bases, leaving 12 bases between them. The length of the CDR3 is 14 residues. Looked up from germline, CDR1 is MGHRA and CDR2 is YSYEKL.